The source of this TCR beta chain is a study of blood T cell repertoires in COVID-19. Study-level background: PBMCs, B-cell-depleted T cells, or T cells provided the cDNA or gDNA that made up the material.

Germline CDR1 reads MNHNS; CDR2 reads SASEGT. V lost 3 bases to trimming and J lost 2 bases, with 11 bases between them. CDR3 length equals 14 residues. Original handling: Amplification of reference gene primers provided the estimated nucleated cell counts. TCRdb keeps only in-frame clones here, not all; method: immunoSEQ multiplex PCR. V, J and clone size derive from that table, while D and trimming were established from the DNA sequence. The data show around 200,000 clones, just under 90% seen once. The receptor was derived from a woman under 30 who had recovered from COVID-19. The chain links TRBV6-1 to TRBJ2-7, with D perhaps matching TRBD1 (5 bases). The sample comprised peripheral blood. CDR3 sequence: CASSDLLGPYEQYF. The CDR3, as DNA: TGTGCCAGCAGTGACCTACTGGGGCCCTACGAGCAGTACTTC.